This is a list of T cell receptor beta chains from one sample in a study of T cells in Graves' hyperthyroidism and ophthalmopathy. MiXCR, applied by TCRdb to the multiplex PCR reads, yields one record per CDR3 protein. The data contain a few hundred thousand distinct CDR3 sequences, around 42% of them singletons. The sequenced sample was peripheral blood or thyroid tissue (not recorded which). The origin of the receptors is a woman between 18 and 29 years old with Graves' hyperthyroidism. Each CDR3 is given with its conserved first and last residue. D genes are given only for firm matches. Size tells how often a clone was seen (once, few, many) or the class of an expanded clone, and some rows leave it out.

len,d_gene,abundance,v_gene,j_gene,CDR3nt,CDR3aa
14,-,-,TRBV2,TRBJ2-5,TGTGCCAGCAGTATCAGGAGCTACCAAGAGACCCAGTACTTC,CASSIRSYQETQYF
15,-,once,TRBV7-8,TRBJ2-5,TGTGCCAGCAGCTTAGGAGGCGGGATCCGAGAGACCCAGTACTTC,CASSLGGGIRETQYF
12,-,few,TRBV20-1,TRBJ1-2,TGCAGTGCTAGGAGGCCCGGGGATGGCTACACCTTC,CSARRPGDGYTF
12,TRBD2,-,TRBV7-8,TRBJ2-6,TGTGCCAGCAGACGGGGACTAGCGGTCCTGACTTTC,CASRRGLAVLTF
14,TRBD1,-,TRBV7-1,TRBJ2-7,TGTGCCAGCAGCTCGCCGACAGGGGTCTACGAGCAGTACTTC,CASSSPTGVYEQYF
13,-,many,TRBV10-3,TRBJ1-1,TGTGCCAAAGACAGCTCCTTCGGTCTTGAAGCTTTCTTT,CAKDSSFGLEAFF
16,TRBD1,-,TRBV7-3,TRBJ2-2,TGTGCCAGCAGTCAGATCGACAGGGCGAACACCGGGGAGCTGTTTTTT,CASSQIDRANTGELFF
13,-,-,TRBV2,TRBJ1-1,TGTGCCAGCAGTTTAAGGTCGGGTGCTGAAGCTTTCTTT,CASSLRSGAEAFF
13,-,-,TRBV25-1,TRBJ1-1,TGTGCCAGCTCCGACCTTCCGAACACTGAAGCTTTCTTT,CASSDLPNTEAFF
16,-,once,TRBV25-1,TRBJ1-4,TGTGCCAGCGGGGCCGGGGCGGACGGGGGGAGTGAAAAACTGTTTTTT,CASGAGADGGSEKLFF